This T cell receptor beta chain was captured in a study of T-cell memory formation after mild COVID-19. TCRdb independently ran MiXCR on the 5' RACE reads; one entry per CDR3 protein. Of 100,000 to 150,000 distinct CDR3 sequences listed, approximately 5.9% are singletons. This clonotype was observed a few times. Its specificity is unknown. CDR3 length equals 14 residues. From germline, CDR1 is MNHEY and CDR2 SMNVEV (reference sequence). V gave up 7 bases and J gave up 2 bases; unmatched junction bases: 5. Study outcomes and limitations: Several responding clones turned up in pre-infection memory, indicating that cross-reactive memory may have taken part.

The rearrangement uses TRBV27 and TRBJ2-1; 7 bases are shared with TRBD2. The receptor's source is an adult woman who had mild COVID-19 (a few samples of this study predate the infection). Cell type and time point are not known. The specimen was PBMCs or a T cell subset sorted from them (not recorded which). The CDR3 sequence: CASKIAGAYNEQFF. CDR3 nucleotide sequence: TGTGCCAGCAAGATAGCGGGTGCCTACAATGAGCAGTTCTTC.